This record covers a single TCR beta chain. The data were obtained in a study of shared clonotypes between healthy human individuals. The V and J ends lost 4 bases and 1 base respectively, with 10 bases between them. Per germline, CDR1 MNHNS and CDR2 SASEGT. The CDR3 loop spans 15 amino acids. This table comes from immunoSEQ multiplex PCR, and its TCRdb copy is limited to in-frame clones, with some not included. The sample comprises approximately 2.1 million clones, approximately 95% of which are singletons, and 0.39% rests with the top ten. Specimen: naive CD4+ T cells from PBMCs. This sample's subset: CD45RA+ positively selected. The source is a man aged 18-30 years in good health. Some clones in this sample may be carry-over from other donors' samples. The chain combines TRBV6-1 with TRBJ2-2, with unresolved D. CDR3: CASSVNSRNTGELFF. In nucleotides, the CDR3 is TGTGCCAGCAGTGTAAATAGCCGGAACACCGGGGAGCTGTTTTTT.